This T cell receptor beta chain emerged from a study of T cells in Graves' hyperthyroidism and ophthalmopathy (dated by TCRdb to about 2019). Some background on the complete study: Peripheral blood was collected at initial diagnosis, before any treatment. A discovery cohort of roughly 96 patients, about 40 with Graves' ophthalmopathy and fewer than 65 with stable Graves' hyperthyroidism, was used to find distinguishing TCR V-J signatures. Prospective prediction of ophthalmopathy was tested in an independent validation cohort of 18 hyperthyroidism patients and roughly 16 patients who later progressed to ophthalmopathy. The 100 discovery patients were divided at random into training and test sets in a 7:3 ratio. In addition, the study compared T-cell repertoires in thyroid tissue and in blood from five or six Graves' hyperthyroidism patients. After blood sampling, hyperthyroidism patients were treated with methimazole at a starting dose of 30 mg daily, and ophthalmopathy patients were treated with high-dose intravenous methylprednisolone. TCR Vbeta CDR3 sequencing of fewer than 150 peripheral blood samples (43 ophthalmopathy, around 80 hyperthyroidism and 17 progressor patients) is reported in the paper. Study-wide findings and limitations: Most expanded thyroid clonotypes (frequency above 0.001) were also detected in blood, a finding suggesting that blood repertoires may reflect thyroid immune responses. A model built on a 13 V-J signature distinguished ophthalmopathy from stable hyperthyroidism, reaching 87.88% sensitivity and 81.08% specificity in cross-validation and 80%/75% in testing. In validation, the model predicted progression to ophthalmopathy a median of approximately 6.3 months before onset, with approximately 71% sensitivity and roughly 79% specificity. Sample size was not statistically predetermined, and blinding of investigators to group allocation was not performed.

A note on this clonotype: The target of this receptor is not known. The sample holds no much larger clone one base away, and base qualities are not on file.

TCR beta CDR3 regions were amplified from RNA transcripts. The TCR CDR3 was subjected to a first round of RT-PCR using the HTBI primer set and the Qiagen OneStep RT-PCR kit. The libraries were constructed in a second round of multiplex PCR and then size-selected and purified. Libraries were sequenced paired-end with 100 bp reads on an Illumina HiSeq2000. The published analysis was carried out like this. SOAPnuke was used to process the raw data, with reads discarded if the reads contained adapters or uncalled bases, had a mean Phred below 15, or lacked an exact constant-primer or identifier match. COPE v1.2.5 was used to merge high-quality paired reads, and clonotypes were defined as unique nucleotide sequences. MiTCR v1.1 was used to align the clonotypes against IMGT TRBV, TRBD and TRBJ reference segments. Only V-J combinations with frequency above 0.0001, covering about 99% of repertoires, were analysed. The TCS score was defined as the ratio of F50 (clonal expansion) to E x V (chaos), calculated using BLOSUM62-based TCRdist between CDR3 peptides within each V-J. Welch's t-statistics and random forest reduced around 550 V-J features to some 14, which were used in a naive Bayes classifier (R e1071). TCRdb itself trimmed the public reads at Q25 with fastp, ran MiXCR and retained productive beta chains. Duplicate CDR3 protein sequences are folded into a single record with the most common DNA and genes. The V and J calls reflect TCRdb's pipeline rather than the authors' work. The sample records 300,000 to 400,000 distinct CDR3 sequences, approximately 18% of which are singletons. Clones ranked in the top ten supply 35% to 50% of the sample.

V is shortened by 6 bases, J by 0 bases, and the region joining them spans 6 bases. The germline V gene encodes CDR1 MNHNS and CDR2 SASEGT. The CDR3 runs 13 amino acids, cysteine and phenylalanine included. Just CDR3 DNA is preserved here, 39 bases in frame from base 1. In the ophthalmopathy patients, disease was moderately to severely active, with a Clinical Activity Score of 3 or more, a NOSPECS grade of 4 or more, and a duration of less than 3 months. Exclusion was applied to patients with uncontrolled infections, other autoimmune diseases, pregnancy or lactation. Diagnoses were established on the basis of clinical symptoms, serum thyroxine and TRAb, thyroid ultrasound, and orbital computed tomography. PBMCs were isolated from about 9.1 ml of fresh peripheral blood by Ficoll-Paque density gradient centrifugation. Trizol reagent was used to extract total RNA, and RNA quality was then checked on an Agilent 2100 Bioanalyzer.

The source material was blood. Recombination linked TRBV6-1 to TRBJ1-5; a confident D gene designation cannot be given. The receptor was isolated from a man aged 18 to 35 with Graves' ophthalmopathy. DNA sequence: TGTGCCAGCAGCGGTTATAGCAATCAGCCCCAGCATTTT. It translates as CASSGYSNQPQHF.